The 12 T cell receptor beta chains reported below all come from one sample, sequenced in a study of Ad26.COV2.S vaccination and SARS-CoV-2 variants. Treatment in this sample: 15 to 20 received Ad26.COV2.S at low or high dose, single or two shots; roughly five received placebo; per-sample allocation not given. On day 63 after the first injection, vaccine and placebo recipients gave samples. Here immunoSEQ multiplex PCR was the method, and the copy in TCRdb shows in-frame clones only, minus some. The table includes about 320,000 clones, roughly 80% detected once. The sample in question was peripheral blood, obtained in a trial of Ad26.COV2.S vaccine versus placebo. The receptors were gathered from a person between 18 and 60 years old who received the Ad26.COV2.S COVID-19 vaccine or a placebo.

This chain joins TRBV18 and TRBJ2-7; TRBD1 agrees at 9 bases. The CDR3 runs to 15 residues. Germline CDR1 and CDR2: KGHSH and LQKENI. Unmatched junction bases numbered 5, after V lost 3 bases and J lost 2 bases. The DNA for the CDR3 is TGTGCCAGCTCACCCGGGACAGGGAGTCCCTACGAGCAGTACTTC. As protein: CASSPGTGSPYEQYF.

This clone has a count of ten or more. The CDR3 DNA sequence: TGTGCCAGCCTCCGGGACAGCGTAGCCAACGTCCTGACTTTC. Its protein product is CASLRDSVANVLTF. The V and J genes are TRBV2 and TRBJ2-6, with TRBD1 matching 7 bases. V lost 8 bases to trimming and J lost 7 bases; unmatched junction nucleotides: 8. The CDR3 is made up of 14 amino acids. CDR1 SNHLY and CDR2 FYNNEI come from the germline V gene.

The chain joins TRBV2 to TRBJ1-2, with 8 positions matching TRBD1. CDR3 length: 15 residues. Germline V gene lookup returns CDR1 SNHLY and CDR2 FYNNEI. V dropped 5 bases and J dropped 2; count of bases not matched to a gene: 7. The CDR3 loop is CASSFAGGGNYGYTF. DNA for the CDR3: TGTGCCAGCAGTTTTGCAGGGGGCGGGAACTATGGCTACACCTTC.

This sequence joins TRBV4-2 and TRBJ2-3; 7 bases match TRBD2. There are 17 residues in the CDR3. CDR1 and CDR2 from the germline V gene are LGHNA and YNFKEQ. V dropped 4 bases and J dropped 0; count of bases not matched to a gene: 10. Written as DNA, the CDR3 is TGTGCCAGCAGCCGAGACGTTGGGCGGGGGAGCACAGATACGCAGTATTTT. This translates into CASSRDVGRGSTDTQYF.

The rearrangement joins TRBV10-3 to TRBJ1-4; 7 bases align to TRBD1. Germline V gene lookup returns CDR1 ENHRY and CDR2 SYGVKD. The junction had 3 bases not matched to a gene; V was cut back by 6 bases and J by 5 bases. The CDR3 runs to 13 residues. The CDR3 is CAIRGQSNEKLFF. The CDR3 coding sequence is TGTGCCATCAGGGGACAGTCGAATGAAAAACTGTTTTTT.

In nucleotides, the CDR3 is TGTGCCAGCAGCGGAGGGGCGAACAGGGGGAATAATTCACCCCTCCACTTT. Protein sequence: CASSGGANRGNNSPLHF. The chain joins TRBV9 to TRBJ1-6, with 8 nucleotides matching TRBD1. CDR3 length: 17 residues. V gave up 3 bases and J gave up 5 bases; unmatched junction bases: 10. Germline CDR1 is SGDLS and CDR2 is YYNGEE.

The rearrangement links TRBV12-3 or TRBV12-4 to TRBJ2-5; D assignment may be TRBD1 or TRBD2 (5 bases each). V gave up 3 bases and J gave up 3 bases, with 8 bases separating them. The CDR3 totals 13 residues. The CDR3 DNA sequence: TGTGCCAGCAGTTTTTTGGGGGAAGAGACCCAGTACTTC. This encodes CASSFLGEETQYF.

This chain links TRBV3-1 (or the pseudogene TRBV3-2) with TRBJ2-2; 9 bases line up with TRBD1. The CDR3 runs 16 residues. Germline V gives CDR1 LGHDT, CDR2 YNNKEL (reference sequence). Trimming at V came to 5 bases and at J to 6 bases, leaving 10 bases not matched to a gene. CDR3 loop: CASSAYHRGPAGELFF. CDR3 nucleotides: TGTGCCAGCAGCGCTTATCACAGGGGGCCGGCCGGGGAGCTGTTTTTT.

This chain uses TRBV2 with TRBJ2-5; possible D gene TRBD1, 5 bases. Trimming took off 7 bases at V and 2 bases at J, with 11 bases between the two ends. Germline V gene sequence: CDR1 SNHLY, CDR2 FYNNEI. The CDR3 covers 13 residues. The CDR3 bases are TGTGCCAGCAACAGGCAGGATCAAGAGACCCAGTACTTC. This codes for CASNRQDQETQYF.

The chain recombines TRBV7-8 with TRBJ2-1; possibly TRBD2 for D (5 bases). V lost 5 bases, J lost 12 bases, and 11 bases lay in between. The CDR3 consists of 11 residues. The germline V gene has CDR1 SGHVS and CDR2 FQNEAQ. For the CDR3, the DNA is TGTGCCAGCAGCCCCCAAGGGAGGCAGTTCTTC. Protein: CASSPQGRQFF.

This chain connects TRBV3-1 (or the pseudogene TRBV3-2) to TRBJ2-7; no clear D gene. With 0 bases removed from V and 3 bases from J, the gap between germline ends came to 6 bases. This CDR3 spans 13 amino acids. The germline gives CDR1 LGHDT, CDR2 YNNKEL (reference sequence). CDR3 sequence: CASSQETDYEQYF. CDR3 sequence (DNA): TGTGCCAGCAGCCAAGAAACGGACTACGAGCAGTACTTC.

This rearrangement joins TRBV7-6 to TRBJ2-2; D perhaps matches TRBD2 (6 bases). Germline lookup yields CDR1 SGHVS and CDR2 FNYEAQ. V was cut by 5 bases and J by 7 bases, with 11 bases left in between. The CDR3 is made up of 13 amino acids. The CDR3 nucleotides are TGTGCCAGCAGCCCCGCGGGGAACGGGGAGCTGTTTTTT. This translates into CASSPAGNGELFF.